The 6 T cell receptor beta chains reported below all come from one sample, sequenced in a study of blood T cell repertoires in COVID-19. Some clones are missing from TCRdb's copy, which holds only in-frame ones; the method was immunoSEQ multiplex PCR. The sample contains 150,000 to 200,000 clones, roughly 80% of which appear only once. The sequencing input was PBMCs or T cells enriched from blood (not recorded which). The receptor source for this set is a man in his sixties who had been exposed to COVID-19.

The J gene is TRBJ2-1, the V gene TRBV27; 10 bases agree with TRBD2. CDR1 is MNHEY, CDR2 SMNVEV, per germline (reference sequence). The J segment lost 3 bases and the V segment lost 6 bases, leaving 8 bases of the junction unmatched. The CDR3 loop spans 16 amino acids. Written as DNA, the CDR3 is TGTGCCAGCAGGGGCGGGACTAGCGCTTACTACAATGAGCAGTTCTTC. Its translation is CASRGGTSAYYNEQFF.

CDR3 nucleotides: TGTGCCAGCAGCTTAGTAGAAGCAGGGTGGTTTGGCACAGATACGCAGTATTTT. As protein: CASSLVEAGWFGTDTQYF. The gene calls are TRBV7-9 and TRBJ2-3, with D tentatively TRBD1 (5 bases). Trimming left V 1 base short and J 1 base short, with 18 bases between. This CDR3 is 18 amino acids long. CDR1 and CDR2 from the germline V gene are SEHNR and FQNEAQ (reference sequence).

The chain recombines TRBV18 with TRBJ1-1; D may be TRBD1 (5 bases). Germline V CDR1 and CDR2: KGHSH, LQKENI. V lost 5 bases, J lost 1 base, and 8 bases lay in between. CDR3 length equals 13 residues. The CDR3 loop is CASSWGRNTEAFF. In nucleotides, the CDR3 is TGTGCCAGCTCATGGGGCAGGAACACTGAAGCTTTCTTT.

The CDR3 region is CASSLAGTGTYEQYF. CDR3 DNA: TGCGCCAGCAGCTTGGCCGGGACAGGGACCTACGAGCAGTACTTC. The chain links TRBV5-1 to TRBJ2-7; the match to TRBD1 covers 9 bases. With V trimmed by 0 bases and J by 2 bases, 3 bases remained unmatched. CDR1 is SGHRS and CDR2 is YFSETQ in the germline V gene. The CDR3 runs 15 residues.

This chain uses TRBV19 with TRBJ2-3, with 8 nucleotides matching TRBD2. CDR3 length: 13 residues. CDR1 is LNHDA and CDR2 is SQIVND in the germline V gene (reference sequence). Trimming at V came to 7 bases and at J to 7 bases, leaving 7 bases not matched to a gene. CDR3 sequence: CASKRREGHTQYF. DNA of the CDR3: TGTGCCAGTAAGAGACGGGAGGGTCATACGCAGTATTTT.

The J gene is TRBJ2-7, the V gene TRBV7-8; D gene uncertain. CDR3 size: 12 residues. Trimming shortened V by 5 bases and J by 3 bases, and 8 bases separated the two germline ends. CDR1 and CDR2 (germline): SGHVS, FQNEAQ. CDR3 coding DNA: TGTGCCAGCAGCCCGACGGGCTACGAGCAGTACTTC. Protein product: CASSPTGYEQYF.